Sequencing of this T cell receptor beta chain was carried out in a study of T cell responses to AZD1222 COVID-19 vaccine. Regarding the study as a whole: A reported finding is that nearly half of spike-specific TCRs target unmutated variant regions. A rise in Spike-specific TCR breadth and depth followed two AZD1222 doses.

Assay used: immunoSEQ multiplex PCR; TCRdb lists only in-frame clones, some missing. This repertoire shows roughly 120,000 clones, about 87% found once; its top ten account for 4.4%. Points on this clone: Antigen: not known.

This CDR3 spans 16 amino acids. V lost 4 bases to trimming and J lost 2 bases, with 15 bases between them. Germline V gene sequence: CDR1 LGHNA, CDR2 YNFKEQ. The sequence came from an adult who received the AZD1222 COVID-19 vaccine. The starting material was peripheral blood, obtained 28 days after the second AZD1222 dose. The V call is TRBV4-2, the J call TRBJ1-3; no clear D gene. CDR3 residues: CASSPHIRATGNTIYF. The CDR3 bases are TGTGCCAGCAGCCCCCATATTAGGGCTACTGGAAACACCATATATTTT.